This is a list of T cell receptor beta chains from one sample in a study of blood T cell repertoires in COVID-19. The method was immunoSEQ multiplex PCR; TCRdb's version includes in-frame clones alone and lacks a portion of them. The sample consists of approximately 210,000 clones, over 75% of them appearing once. Sequencing was done on a sample of peripheral blood. Source of these receptors: a man between 35 and 55 years old with active or convalescent COVID-19. The conserved cysteine and the conserved F or W are not part of the CDR3 here. Some rows have no size entry. The others give once, few or many, or a class for an expanded clone.

clone size: few; J gene: TRBJ2-2; V gene: TRBV5-1; CDR3 protein: ASSLGPGTSNTGELF
clone size: -; J gene: TRBJ2-1; V gene: TRBV24-1; CDR3 protein: ATSDLEAAFTHNEQF
clone size: -; J gene: TRBJ2-1; V gene: TRBV4-1; CDR3 protein: ASSLYATESSYNEQF
clone size: -; J gene: TRBJ2-1; V gene: TRBV7-9; CDR3 protein: ASSLGDRSYNEQF
clone size: once; J gene: TRBJ1-5; V gene: TRBV10-1; CDR3 protein: ASSETDRGKVQPQH
clone size: -; J gene: TRBJ1-2; V gene: TRBV7-9; CDR3 protein: ASSYSDRVSGYT
clone size: -; J gene: TRBJ2-5; V gene: TRBV11-2; CDR3 protein: ASSNGLAGTQY
clone size: few; J gene: TRBJ1-5; V gene: TRBV28; CDR3 protein: ASSAGQINQPQH
clone size: few; J gene: TRBJ1-2; V gene: TRBV3-1/TRBV3-2; CDR3 protein: ASSRATAYGYT
clone size: -; J gene: TRBJ1-1; V gene: TRBV6-5; CDR3 protein: ASSYSRGGLTEAF
clone size: -; J gene: TRBJ1-1; V gene: TRBV2; CDR3 protein: ASSDQGNTEAF
clone size: -; J gene: TRBJ1-1; V gene: TRBV11-2; CDR3 protein: ASSLLDRGLSEAF
clone size: -; J gene: TRBJ2-3; V gene: TRBV10-1; CDR3 protein: ASSERQGRRDTQY
clone size: -; J gene: TRBJ2-7; V gene: TRBV4-1; CDR3 protein: ASSQATGTASYEQY